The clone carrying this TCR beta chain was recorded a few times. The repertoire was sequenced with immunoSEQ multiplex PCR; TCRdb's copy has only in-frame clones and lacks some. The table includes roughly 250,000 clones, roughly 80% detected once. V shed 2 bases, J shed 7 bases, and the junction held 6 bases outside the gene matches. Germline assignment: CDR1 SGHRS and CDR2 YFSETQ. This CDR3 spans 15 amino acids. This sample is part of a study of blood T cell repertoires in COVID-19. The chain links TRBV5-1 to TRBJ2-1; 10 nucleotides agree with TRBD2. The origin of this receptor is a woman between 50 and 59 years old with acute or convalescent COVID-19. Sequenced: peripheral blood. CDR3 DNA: TGCGCCAGCAGCTTACCTAGCGGGAGCCGGAATGAGCAGTTCTTC. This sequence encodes CASSLPSGSRNEQFF.